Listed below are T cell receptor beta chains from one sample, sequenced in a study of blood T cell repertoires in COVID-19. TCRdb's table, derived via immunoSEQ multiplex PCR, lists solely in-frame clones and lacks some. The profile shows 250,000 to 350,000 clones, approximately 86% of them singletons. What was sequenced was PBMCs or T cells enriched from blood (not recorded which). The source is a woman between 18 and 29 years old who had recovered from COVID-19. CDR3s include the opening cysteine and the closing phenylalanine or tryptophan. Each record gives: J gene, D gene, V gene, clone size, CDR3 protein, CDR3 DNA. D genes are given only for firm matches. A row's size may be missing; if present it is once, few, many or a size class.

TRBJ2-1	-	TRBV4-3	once	CASSRTGFGLASNNEQFF	TGCGCCAGCAGCCGAACCGGGTTCGGGCTAGCGAGCAACAATGAGCAGTTCTTC
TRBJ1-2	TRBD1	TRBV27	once	CASSGTGAYGYTF	TGTGCCAGCAGTGGGACAGGGGCCTATGGCTACACCTTC
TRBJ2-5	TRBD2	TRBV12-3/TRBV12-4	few	CASSSRSKRGDF	TGTGCCAGCAGTTCGCGGTCGAAGCGGGGTGACTTC
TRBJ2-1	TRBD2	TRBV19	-	CASQPSQRERPWDEQFF	TGTGCCAGCCAACCCTCCCAGCGGGAGAGACCTTGGGATGAGCAGTTCTTC
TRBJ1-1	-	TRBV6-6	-	CASSQVRGTNTEAFF	TGTGCCAGCAGCCAGGTGCGGGGGACGAACACTGAAGCTTTCTTT
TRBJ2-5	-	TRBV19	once	CASSIGGAPQETQYF	TGTGCCAGTAGTATTGGGGGCGCTCCACAAGAGACCCAGTACTTC
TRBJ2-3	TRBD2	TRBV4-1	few	CASSQRGLAGGVRTDTQYF	TGCGCCAGCAGCCAAAGGGGACTAGCGGGGGGGGTCCGCACAGATACGCAGTATTTT
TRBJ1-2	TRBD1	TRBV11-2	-	CASSSGTAFGLYGYTF	TGTGCCAGCAGTTCCGGGACAGCATTCGGACTCTATGGCTACACCTTC
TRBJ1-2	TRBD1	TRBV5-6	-	CASSLIILRDRSYGYTF	TGTGCCAGCAGCTTGATTATATTAAGGGACAGATCCTATGGCTACACCTTC
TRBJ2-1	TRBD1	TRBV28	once	CASSPDRDRAQQFF	TGTGCCAGCAGCCCCGACCGGGACAGGGCTCAGCAGTTCTTC
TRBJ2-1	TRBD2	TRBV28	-	CASSLWEGNSSYNEQFF	TGTGCCAGCAGTTTGTGGGAGGGGAACAGCTCCTACAATGAGCAGTTCTTC
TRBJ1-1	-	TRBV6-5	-	CASREGNTEAFF	TGTGCCAGCAGGGAGGGGAACACTGAAGCTTTCTTT
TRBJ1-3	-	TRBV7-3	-	CASSSGSGNTIYF	TGTGCCAGCAGCTCAGGCTCTGGAAACACCATATATTTT
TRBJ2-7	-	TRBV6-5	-	CASSTAGGDYEQYF	TGTGCCAGCAGTACGGCCGGAGGGGACTACGAGCAGTACTTC
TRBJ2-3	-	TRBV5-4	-	CASSKDLPDTQYF	TGTGCCAGCAGCAAGGACTTGCCAGATACGCAGTATTTT
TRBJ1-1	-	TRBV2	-	CASIGGIWRTEAFF	TGTGCCAGCATCGGGGGAATTTGGAGGACTGAAGCTTTCTTT
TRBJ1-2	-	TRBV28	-	CASSSTTPFREEGYGYTF	TGTGCCAGCAGTTCTACTACCCCTTTCAGGGAGGAGGGATATGGCTACACCTTC
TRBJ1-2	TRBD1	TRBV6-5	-	CASKGQGRGYTF	TGTGCCAGCAAAGGACAGGGACGTGGCTACACCTTC
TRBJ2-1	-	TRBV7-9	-	CASSRDYNEQFF	TGTGCCAGCAGTAGAGATTACAATGAGCAGTTCTTC
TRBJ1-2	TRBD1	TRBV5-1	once	CASSLQGARYGYTF	TGCGCCAGCAGCTTACAGGGGGCGAGGTATGGCTACACCTTC
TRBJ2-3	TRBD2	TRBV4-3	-	CASSQTSAGDTQYF	TGCGCCAGCAGCCAGACTAGCGCGGGAGATACGCAGTATTTT
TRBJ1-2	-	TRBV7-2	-	CASSLNTGKLNYGYTF	TGTGCCAGCAGCTTAAACACAGGGAAACTCAACTATGGCTACACCTTC
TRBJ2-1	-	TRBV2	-	CASNGVSSYNEQFF	TGTGCCAGCAACGGGGTTAGCTCCTACAATGAGCAGTTCTTC
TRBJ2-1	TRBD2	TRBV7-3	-	CASSLMGGRYNEQFF	TGTGCCAGCAGCTTAATGGGCGGGAGGTACAATGAGCAGTTCTTC
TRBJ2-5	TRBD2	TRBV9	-	CASSPHGTGGGETQYF	TGTGCCAGCAGCCCCCACGGAACGGGAGGGGGGGAGACCCAGTACTTC
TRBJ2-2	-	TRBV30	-	CAWSPTNTGELFF	TGTGCCTGGAGTCCAACGAACACCGGGGAGCTGTTTTTT
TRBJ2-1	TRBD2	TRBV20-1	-	CSASPSGRALLGNEQFF	TGCAGTGCTAGTCCTAGCGGGAGGGCCTTATTAGGAAATGAGCAGTTCTTC
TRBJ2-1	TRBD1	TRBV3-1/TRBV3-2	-	CASSLPGQGTNEQFF	TGTGCCAGCAGCCTCCCGGGACAGGGTACGAATGAGCAGTTCTTC
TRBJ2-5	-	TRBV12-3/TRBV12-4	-	CASSRDIQETQYF	TGTGCCAGCAGCCGGGACATACAAGAGACCCAGTACTTC
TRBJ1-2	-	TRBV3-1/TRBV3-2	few	CASSLEEFPNYGYTF	TGTGCCAGCAGCCTCGAGGAGTTCCCTAACTATGGCTACACCTTC
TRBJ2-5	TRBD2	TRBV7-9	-	CASSLGFGAGGIKETQYF	TGTGCCAGCAGCTTAGGATTTGGAGCGGGGGGTATTAAAGAGACCCAGTACTTC
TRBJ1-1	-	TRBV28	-	CASSFDRLNTEAFF	TGTGCCAGCAGTTTCGACAGGTTGAACACTGAAGCTTTCTTT
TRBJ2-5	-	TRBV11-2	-	CASSLVPREETQYF	TGTGCCAGCAGCTTAGTCCCCAGGGAAGAGACCCAGTACTTC
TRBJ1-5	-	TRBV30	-	CAWSGSGNQPQHF	TGTGCCTGGAGCGGTTCGGGCAATCAGCCCCAGCATTTT
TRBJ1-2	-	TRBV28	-	CASSTVVAYYGYTF	TGTGCCAGCAGTACCGTTGTAGCATACTATGGCTACACCTTC
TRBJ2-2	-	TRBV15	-	CATSRDLAQGATGELFF	TGTGCCACCAGCAGAGATTTGGCACAGGGAGCAACCGGGGAGCTGTTTTTT
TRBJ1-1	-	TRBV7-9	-	CASSRNVWGGTEAFF	TGTGCCAGCAGCCGGAATGTATGGGGGGGTACTGAAGCTTTCTTT
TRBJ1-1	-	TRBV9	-	CASSVAPRDSGSEAFF	TGTGCCAGCAGCGTAGCCCCTCGGGATTCGGGCAGTGAAGCTTTCTTT
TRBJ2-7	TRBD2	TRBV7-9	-	CASSFGREDNEQYF	TGTGCCAGCAGCTTCGGGCGGGAGGATAACGAGCAGTACTTC
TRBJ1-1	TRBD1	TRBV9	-	CASSVTGLNTEAFF	TGTGCCAGCAGCGTGACAGGGTTGAACACTGAAGCTTTCTTT
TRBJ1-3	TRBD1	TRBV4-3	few	CASSQTGEPGNTIYF	TGCGCCAGCAGCCAAACAGGGGAGCCTGGAAACACCATATATTTT
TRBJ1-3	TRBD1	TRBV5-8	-	CASSLRRQGTGNTIYF	TGTGCCAGCAGCTTGCGTCGACAGGGGACCGGAAACACCATATATTTT
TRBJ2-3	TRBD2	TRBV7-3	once	CASSPRTSGGATDTQYF	TGTGCCAGCAGCCCACGGACTAGCGGGGGGGCCACAGATACGCAGTATTTT
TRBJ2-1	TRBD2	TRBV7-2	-	CASSSKAGGSYNEQFF	TGTGCCAGCAGCTCAAAAGCGGGAGGGAGTTACAATGAGCAGTTCTTC
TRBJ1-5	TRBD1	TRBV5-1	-	CASSLGGQDQPQHF	TGCGCCAGCAGCTTGGGGGGACAGGATCAGCCCCAGCATTTT
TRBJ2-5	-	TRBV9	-	CASSVGPQETQYF	TGTGCCAGCAGCGTAGGTCCTCAAGAGACCCAGTACTTC
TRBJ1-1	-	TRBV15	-	CATSRGGTGTEAFF	TGTGCCACCAGCAGAGGGGGCACAGGGACTGAAGCTTTCTTT
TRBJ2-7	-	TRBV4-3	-	CASSQDPPRGVLKYEQYF	TGCGCCAGCAGCCAAGACCCTCCGCGCGGGGTTCTTAAGTACGAGCAGTACTTC
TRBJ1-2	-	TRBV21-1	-	CASTTRVGAVNYGYTF	TGTGCCAGCACAACCAGAGTAGGGGCAGTTAACTATGGCTACACCTTC